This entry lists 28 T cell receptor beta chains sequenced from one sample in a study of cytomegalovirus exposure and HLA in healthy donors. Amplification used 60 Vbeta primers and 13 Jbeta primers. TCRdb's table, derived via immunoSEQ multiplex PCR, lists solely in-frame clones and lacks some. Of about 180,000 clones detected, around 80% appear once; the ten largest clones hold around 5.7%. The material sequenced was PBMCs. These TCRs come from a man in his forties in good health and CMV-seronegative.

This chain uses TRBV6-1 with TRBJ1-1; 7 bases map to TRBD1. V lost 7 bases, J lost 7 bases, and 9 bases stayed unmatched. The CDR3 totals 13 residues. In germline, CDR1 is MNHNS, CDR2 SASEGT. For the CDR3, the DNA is TGTGCCAGCAACCTCAGGGGGGCCCTTGAAGCTTTCTTT. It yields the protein CASNLRGALEAFF.

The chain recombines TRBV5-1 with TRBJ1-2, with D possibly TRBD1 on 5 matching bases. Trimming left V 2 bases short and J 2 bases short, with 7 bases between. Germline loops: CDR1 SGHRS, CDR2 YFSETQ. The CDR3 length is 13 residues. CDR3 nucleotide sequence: TGCGCCAGCAGCTTCGACAGAAACTATGGCTACACCTTC. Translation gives CASSFDRNYGYTF.

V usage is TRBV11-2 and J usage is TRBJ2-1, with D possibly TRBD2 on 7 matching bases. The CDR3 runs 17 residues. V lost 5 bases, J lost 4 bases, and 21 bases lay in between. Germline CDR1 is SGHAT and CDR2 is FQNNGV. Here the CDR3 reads CASSPDMGAGAYNEQFF. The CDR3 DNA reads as TGTGCCAGCAGCCCAGATATGGGTGCGGGGGCGTACAATGAGCAGTTCTTC.

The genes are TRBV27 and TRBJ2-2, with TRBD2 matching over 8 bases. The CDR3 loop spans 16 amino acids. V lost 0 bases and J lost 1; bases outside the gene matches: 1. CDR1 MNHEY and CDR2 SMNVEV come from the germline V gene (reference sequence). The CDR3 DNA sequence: TGTGCCAGCAGTTTATCCGGGACTAGGAACACCGGGGAGCTGTTTTTT. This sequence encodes CASSLSGTRNTGELFF.

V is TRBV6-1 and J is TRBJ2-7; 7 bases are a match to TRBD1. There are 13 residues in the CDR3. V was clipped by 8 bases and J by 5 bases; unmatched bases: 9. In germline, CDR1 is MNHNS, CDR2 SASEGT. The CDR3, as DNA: TGTGCCAGCGCCGCGACAGGGATCGACGAGCAGTACTTC. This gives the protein CASAATGIDEQYF.

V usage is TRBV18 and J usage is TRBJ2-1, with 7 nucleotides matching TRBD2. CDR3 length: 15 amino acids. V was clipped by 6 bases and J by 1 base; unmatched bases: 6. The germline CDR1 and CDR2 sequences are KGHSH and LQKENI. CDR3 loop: CASSLTGGSYNEQFF. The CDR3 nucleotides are TGTGCCAGCTCTCTCACGGGGGGTTCCTACAATGAGCAGTTCTTC.

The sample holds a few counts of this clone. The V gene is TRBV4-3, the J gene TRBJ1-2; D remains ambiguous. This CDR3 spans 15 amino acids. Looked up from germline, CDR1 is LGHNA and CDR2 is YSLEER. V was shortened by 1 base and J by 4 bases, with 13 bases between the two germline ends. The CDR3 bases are TGCGCCAGCAGCCAAGTCGGTGGGCAGCTCTATGGCTACACCTTC. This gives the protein CASSQVGGQLYGYTF.

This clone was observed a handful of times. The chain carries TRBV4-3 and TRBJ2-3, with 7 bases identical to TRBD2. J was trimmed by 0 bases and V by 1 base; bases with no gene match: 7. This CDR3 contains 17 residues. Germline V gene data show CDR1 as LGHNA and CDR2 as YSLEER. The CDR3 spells CASSQGPSGVSTDTQYF. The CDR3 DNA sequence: TGCGCCAGCAGCCAAGGCCCGAGCGGGGTTAGCACAGATACGCAGTATTTT.

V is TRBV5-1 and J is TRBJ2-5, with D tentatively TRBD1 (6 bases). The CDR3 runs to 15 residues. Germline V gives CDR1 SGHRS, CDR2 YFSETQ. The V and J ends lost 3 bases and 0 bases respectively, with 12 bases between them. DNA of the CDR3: TGCGCCAGCAGCTCGGCAGGGGCGGACCAAGAGACCCAGTACTTC. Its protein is CASSSAGADQETQYF.

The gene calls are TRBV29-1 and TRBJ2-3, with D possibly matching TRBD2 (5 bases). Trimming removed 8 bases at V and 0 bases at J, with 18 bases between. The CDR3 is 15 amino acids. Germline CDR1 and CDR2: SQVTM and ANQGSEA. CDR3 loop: CSFTSGETSTDTQYF. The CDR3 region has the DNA TGCAGCTTTACCTCTGGGGAGACTAGCACAGATACGCAGTATTTT.

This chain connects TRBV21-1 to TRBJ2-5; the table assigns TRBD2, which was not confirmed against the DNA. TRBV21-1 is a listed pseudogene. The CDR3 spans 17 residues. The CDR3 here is CASSQRVTSGAQETQYF. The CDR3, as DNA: TGTGCCAGCAGTCAAAGAGTAACTAGCGGGGCGCAAGAGACCCAGTACTTC.

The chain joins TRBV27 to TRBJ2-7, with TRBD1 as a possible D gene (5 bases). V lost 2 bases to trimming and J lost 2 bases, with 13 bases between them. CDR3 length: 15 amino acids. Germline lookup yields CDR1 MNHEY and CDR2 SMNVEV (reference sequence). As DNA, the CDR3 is TGTGCCAGCAGTTTAATGTTTGACAGTACCTACGAGCAGTACTTC. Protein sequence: CASSLMFDSTYEQYF.

Written as DNA, the CDR3 is TGCGCCAGCAGCTTGGCGGTCGGGGAGAACACTGAAGCTTTCTTT. Translation gives CASSLAVGENTEAFF. The chain recombines TRBV5-1 with TRBJ1-1; D unresolved. CDR3 size: 15 residues. With 0 bases removed from V and 1 base from J, the gap between germline ends came to 10 bases. Germline lookup yields CDR1 SGHRS and CDR2 YFSETQ.

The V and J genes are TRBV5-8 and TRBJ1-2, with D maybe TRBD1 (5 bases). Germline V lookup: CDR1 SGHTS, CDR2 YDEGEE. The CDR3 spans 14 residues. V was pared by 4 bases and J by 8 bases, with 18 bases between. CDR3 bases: TGTGCCAGCAGCACCGGGACTCCCTTGGGAGGCTACACCTTC. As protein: CASSTGTPLGGYTF.

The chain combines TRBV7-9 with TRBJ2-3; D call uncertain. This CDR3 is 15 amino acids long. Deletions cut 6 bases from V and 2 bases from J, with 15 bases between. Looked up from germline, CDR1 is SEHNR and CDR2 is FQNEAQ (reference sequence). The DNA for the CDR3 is TGTGCCAGCAGGACGTCGGCTACAGTCACAGATACGCAGTATTTT. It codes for CASRTSATVTDTQYF.

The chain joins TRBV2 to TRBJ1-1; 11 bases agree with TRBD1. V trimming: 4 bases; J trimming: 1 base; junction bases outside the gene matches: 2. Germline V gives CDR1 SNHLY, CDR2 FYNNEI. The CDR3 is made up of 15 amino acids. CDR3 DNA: TGTGCCAGCAGTGTGGACAGGGGGCAGAACACTGAAGCTTTCTTT. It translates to CASSVDRGQNTEAFF.

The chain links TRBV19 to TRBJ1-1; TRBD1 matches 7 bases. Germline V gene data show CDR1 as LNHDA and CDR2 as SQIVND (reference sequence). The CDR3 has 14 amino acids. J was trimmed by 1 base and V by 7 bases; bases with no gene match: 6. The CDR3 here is CASKSTGANTEAFF. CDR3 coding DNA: TGTGCCAGTAAATCCACAGGGGCGAACACTGAAGCTTTCTTT.

The CDR3 DNA reads as TGTGCCAGCAGCTTAGGAGTAGGACTATCCTACGAGCAGTACTTC. It yields the protein CASSLGVGLSYEQYF. The genes are TRBV7-2 and TRBJ2-5, with a possible D match to TRBD2 (6 bases). The J call may be wrong; the DNA end is better matched by TRBJ2-7. Germline CDR1 reads SGHTA; CDR2 reads FQGNSA. This CDR3 has 15 residues.

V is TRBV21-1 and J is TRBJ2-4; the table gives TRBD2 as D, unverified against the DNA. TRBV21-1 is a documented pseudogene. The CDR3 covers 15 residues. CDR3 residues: CASSNKDWAKNIQYF. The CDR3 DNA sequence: TGTGCCAGCAGCAATAAGGACTGGGCCAAAAACATTCAGTACTTC.

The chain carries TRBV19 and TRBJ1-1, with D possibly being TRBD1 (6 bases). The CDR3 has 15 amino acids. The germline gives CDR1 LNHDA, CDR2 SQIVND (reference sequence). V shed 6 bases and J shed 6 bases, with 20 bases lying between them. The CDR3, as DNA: TGTGCCAGTAGCTGGGGGCCGATAGGTACCCCTGAAGCTTTCTTT. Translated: CASSWGPIGTPEAFF.

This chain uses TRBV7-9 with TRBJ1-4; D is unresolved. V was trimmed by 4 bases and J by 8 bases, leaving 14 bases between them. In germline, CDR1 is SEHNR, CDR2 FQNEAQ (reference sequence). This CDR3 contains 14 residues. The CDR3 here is CASSSDWGREKLFF. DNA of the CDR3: TGTGCCAGCAGCTCGGACTGGGGAAGAGAAAAACTGTTTTTT.

The CDR3 bases are TGTGCCAGCAGCTTGGGCAAAAATCAGCCCCAGCATTTT. Its translation is CASSLGKNQPQHF. The chain has TRBV7-2 and TRBJ1-5; D remains unclear. Germline V gene sequence: CDR1 SGHTA, CDR2 FQGNSA. This CDR3 is 13 amino acids long. Between the trimmed V and J ends, which lost 3 bases and 4 bases, there was a span of 7 bases. The whole variable domain, remainder taken from reference TRBV7-2 and TRBJ1-5, is GAGVSQSPSNKVTEKGKDVELRCDPISGHTALYWYRQSLGQGLEFLIYFQGNSAPDKSGLPSDRFSAERTGGSVSTLTIQRTQQEDSAVYLCASSLGKNQPQHFGDGTRLSIL.

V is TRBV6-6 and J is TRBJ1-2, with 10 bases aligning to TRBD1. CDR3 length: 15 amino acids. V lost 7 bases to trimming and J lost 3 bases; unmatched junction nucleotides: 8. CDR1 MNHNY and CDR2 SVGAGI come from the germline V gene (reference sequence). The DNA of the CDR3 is TGTGCCAGCAACCCCGGGACAGGGGATCACTATGGCTACACCTTC. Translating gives CASNPGTGDHYGYTF.

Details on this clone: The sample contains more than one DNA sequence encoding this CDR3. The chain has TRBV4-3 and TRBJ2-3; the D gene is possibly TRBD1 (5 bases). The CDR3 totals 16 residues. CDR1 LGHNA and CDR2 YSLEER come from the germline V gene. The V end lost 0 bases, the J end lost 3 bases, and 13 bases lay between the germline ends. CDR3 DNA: TGCGCCAGCAGCCAAGATCGTACAGGAGTAACAGATACGCAGTATTTT. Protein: CASSQDRTGVTDTQYF.

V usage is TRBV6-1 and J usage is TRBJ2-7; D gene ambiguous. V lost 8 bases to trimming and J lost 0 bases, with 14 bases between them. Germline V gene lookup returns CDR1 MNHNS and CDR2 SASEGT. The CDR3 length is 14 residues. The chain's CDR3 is CASSEAGLSYEQYF. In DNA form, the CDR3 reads TGTGCCAGCTCCGAAGCAGGCCTCTCCTACGAGCAGTACTTC.

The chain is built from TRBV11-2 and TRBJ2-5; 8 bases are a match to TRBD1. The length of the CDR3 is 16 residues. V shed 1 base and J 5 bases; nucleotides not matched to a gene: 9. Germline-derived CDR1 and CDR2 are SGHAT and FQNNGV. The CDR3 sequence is CASSLVGGQGVETQYF. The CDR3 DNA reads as TGTGCCAGCAGCTTAGTAGGCGGACAGGGTGTGGAGACCCAGTACTTC. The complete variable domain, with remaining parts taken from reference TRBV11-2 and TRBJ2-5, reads EAGVAQSPRYKIIEKRQSVAFWCNPISGHATLYWYQQILGQGPKLLIQFQNNGVVDDSQLPKDRFSAERLKGVDSTLKIQPAKLEDSAVYLCASSLVGGQGVETQYFGPGTRLLVL.

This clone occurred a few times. The chain's CDR3 is CSVGEAGVRGEQFF. As DNA, the CDR3 is TGCAGCGTTGGGGAAGCGGGAGTAAGGGGTGAGCAGTTCTTC. This sequence joins TRBV29-1 and TRBJ2-1; 8 bases agree with TRBD2. The germline gives CDR1 SQVTM, CDR2 ANQGSEA. The CDR3 runs to 14 residues. With V trimmed by 4 bases and J by 9 bases, 11 bases remained unmatched.

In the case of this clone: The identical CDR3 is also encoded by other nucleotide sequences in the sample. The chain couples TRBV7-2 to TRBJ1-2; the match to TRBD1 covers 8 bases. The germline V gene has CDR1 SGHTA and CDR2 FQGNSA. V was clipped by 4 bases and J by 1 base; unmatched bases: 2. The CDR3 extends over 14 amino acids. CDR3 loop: CASSSDRGNYGYTF. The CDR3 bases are TGTGCCAGCAGCTCCGACAGGGGTAACTATGGCTACACCTTC.